This T cell receptor (beta chain) came from a study of siplizumab effects on memory and regulatory T cells. As concerns this clone: Its antigen is undetermined. A read error may account for a junction end that differs from germline.

Roughly 100,000 TCR templates underwent assay in each sample. TCRdb keeps only in-frame clones here, not all; method: immunoSEQ multiplex PCR. The table has 85,000 to 130,000 clones, 85% to 95% seen once; the top ten hold over 0.55%. General study findings and limits: Siplizumab conditions gave an average of approximately 70% Treg-derived mappable alloreactive CD4+ clones, versus about 30% for controls. Proliferating siplizumab-culture Treg suppressive function went unconfirmed.

Germline values: CDR1 SGHDN, CDR2 FVKESK. The CDR3 is 12 amino acids. The TCR originated in a human donor in good health. V usage is TRBV14 and J usage is TRBJ1-3; D unclear. Sequencing was done on a sample of Tregs sorted from blood. The DNA for the CDR3 is TGTGCCAGCAGCCAAGTTAATGGGCTCTCTAATTTT. It yields the protein CASSQVNGLSNF. Full variable domain (outside the CDR3, taken from reference TRBV14 and TRBJ1-3): EAGVTQFPSHSVIEKGQTVTLRCDPISGHDNLYWYRRVMGKEIKFLLHFVKESKQDESGMPNNRFLAERTGGTYSTLKVQPAELEDSGVYFCASSQVNGLSNFGEGSWLTVV.